Shown below are 24 T cell receptor beta chains from a single sample sequenced in a study of T cell responses to AZD1222 COVID-19 vaccine. Some clones are missing from TCRdb's copy, which holds only in-frame ones; the method was immunoSEQ multiplex PCR. The sample yields around 110,000 clones, about 93% seen once. The specimen comprised peripheral blood, sampled 28 days after the second AZD1222 dose. The receptors shown here come from an adult who received the AZD1222 COVID-19 vaccine.

The chain employs TRBV30 and TRBJ1-1, with 7 nucleotides matching TRBD1. Germline V gene lookup returns CDR1 GTSNPN and CDR2 SVGIG (reference sequence). V shed 6 bases and J 5 bases; nucleotides not matched to a gene: 3. CDR3 size: 11 residues. CDR3: CACIRGTEAFF. In DNA form, the CDR3 reads TGTGCCTGTATCAGGGGGACTGAAGCTTTCTTT.

The gene calls are TRBV6-6 and TRBJ2-5; D is perhaps TRBD2 (5 bases). The CDR3 runs 15 residues. From germline, CDR1 is MNHNY and CDR2 SVGAGI (reference sequence). V was pared by 2 bases and J by 4 bases, with 14 bases between. The CDR3 is CASSYRRSDGETQYF. CDR3 nucleotide sequence: TGTGCCAGCAGTTACAGGAGGTCAGATGGAGAGACCCAGTACTTC.

V usage is TRBV3-1 (or the pseudogene TRBV3-2) and J usage is TRBJ2-7; 10 positions agree with TRBD1. The CDR3 extends over 14 amino acids. J was trimmed by 2 bases and V by 4 bases; bases with no gene match: 2. Looked up from germline, CDR1 is LGHDT and CDR2 is YNNKEL (reference sequence). The CDR3 is CASSPDRGPYEQYF. Written as DNA, the CDR3 is TGTGCCAGCAGCCCTGACAGGGGGCCCTACGAGCAGTACTTC.

This chain links TRBV28 with TRBJ1-4; D call uncertain. The V gene lost 5 bases and the J gene lost 6 bases, with 4 bases spanning the gap. Germline CDR1 and CDR2: MDHEN and SYDVKM. This CDR3 has 11 amino acids. The CDR3 loop reads CASSTYEKLFF. CDR3 bases: TGTGCCAGCAGTACGTATGAAAAACTGTTTTTT.

This chain links TRBV19 with TRBJ2-7, with D unresolved. Germline V gene data show CDR1 as LNHDA and CDR2 as SQIVND (reference sequence). Deletions cut 6 bases from V and 2 bases from J, with 11 bases between. The CDR3 is 13 amino acids. Written as DNA, the CDR3 is TGTGCCAGTAGCCCCTACACTGCCTACGAGCAGTACTTC. Translation gives CASSPYTAYEQYF.

The DNA of the CDR3 is TGTGCCAGCAGCCTCCCAGCTGGGGGAGGCTACACCTTC. The encoded protein is CASSLPAGGGYTF. The chain joins TRBV7-9 to TRBJ1-2; D possibly corresponds to TRBD1 (5 bases). The CDR3 loop spans 13 amino acids. Deletions cut 5 bases from V and 8 bases from J, with 15 bases between. Germline V gives CDR1 SEHNR, CDR2 FQNEAQ (reference sequence).

V and J are TRBV6-2 or TRBV6-3 and TRBJ1-5; D is unclear. The CDR3 is 17 amino acids. V lost 2 bases and J lost 2, with 16 bases in between. Germline V lookup: CDR1 MNHEY, CDR2 SVGEGT. CDR3 sequence (DNA): TGTGCCAGCAGTTACGGTCGGACGCGAGACGGCAATCAGCCCCAGCATTTT. This codes for CASSYGRTRDGNQPQHF.

This chain links TRBV7-8 with TRBJ2-5; 13 bases are shared with TRBD2. Germline CDR1 SGHVS, CDR2 FQNEAQ. CDR3 length: 17 amino acids. Unmatched junction bases numbered 8, after V lost 2 bases and J lost 5 bases. CDR3 in DNA: TGTGCCAGCAGCTTATCCGGGACTAGCGGGGTGAGGGAGACCCAGTACTTC. Amino acid sequence: CASSLSGTSGVRETQYF.

CDR3: CSVAGGPRETQYF. CDR3 DNA: TGCAGCGTCGCGGGGGGGCCAAGGGAGACCCAGTACTTC. The chain links TRBV29-1 to TRBJ2-5; 9 bases are a match to TRBD2. J lost 5 bases, V lost 6 bases, and 7 bases had no gene match. The germline CDR1 and CDR2 sequences are SQVTM and ANQGSEA. The CDR3 runs 13 residues.

The chain is built from TRBV4-1 and TRBJ1-5; D unresolved. Germline V CDR1 and CDR2: MGHRA, YSYEKL. Between the trimmed V and J ends, which lost 4 bases and 5 bases, there was a span of 15 bases. This CDR3 has 15 amino acids. CDR3 DNA sequence: TGCGCCAGCAGCCTTCAGGTCGGACCAGATCAGCCCCAGCATTTT. Encoded protein: CASSLQVGPDQPQHF.

The chain couples TRBV9 to TRBJ2-2, with D unclear. Deletions cut 0 bases from V and 6 bases from J, with 9 bases between. Germline V gene sequence: CDR1 SGDLS, CDR2 YYNGEE. The CDR3 contains 14 residues. DNA of the CDR3: TGTGCCAGCAGCGTAGAAGGCGTTTCCGGGGAGCTGTTTTTT. This gives the protein CASSVEGVSGELFF.

J is TRBJ2-7 and V is TRBV6-1, with no clear D. The V end was cut by 1 base, the J end by 0 bases, with 7 bases between. CDR3 size: 14 residues. CDR1 and CDR2 (germline): MNHNS, SASEGT. The CDR3 region is CASSEVVSSYEQYF. CDR3 sequence (DNA): TGTGCCAGCAGTGAAGTAGTCAGCTCCTACGAGCAGTACTTC.

This clone was recorded once. This chain connects TRBV7-9 to TRBJ1-2; D not resolved. The CDR3 consists of 13 residues. Germline CDR1 reads SEHNR; CDR2 reads FQNEAQ (reference sequence). Trimming removed 5 bases from V and 6 bases from J, with 13 bases in between. CDR3 in amino acids: CASSLPADDGYTF. The CDR3 bases are TGTGCCAGCAGCCTACCCGCGGATGATGGCTACACCTTC.

This chain joins TRBV27 and TRBJ2-7; TRBD1 might be the D (6 bases). In germline, CDR1 is MNHEY, CDR2 SMNVEV (reference sequence). V gave up 3 bases and J gave up 1 base, with 10 bases separating them. The CDR3 length is 14 residues. The DNA of the CDR3 is TGTGCCAGCAGTTTTTCAGGGGCTTCCTACGAGCAGTACTTC. This translates into CASSFSGASYEQYF.

This chain joins TRBV5-6 and TRBJ1-5; D is unresolved. Germline CDR1 reads SGHDT; CDR2 reads YYEEEE. CDR3 length equals 15 residues. Trimming shortened V by 0 bases and J by 4 bases, and 11 bases separated the two germline ends. This CDR3 reads CASSLGSGINQPQHF. CDR3 nucleotides: TGTGCCAGCAGCTTGGGATCCGGGATTAATCAGCCCCAGCATTTT.

CDR3 sequence: CASSQVSQGGWAFF. DNA for the CDR3: TGCGCCAGCAGCCAAGTTTCTCAGGGCGGTTGGGCTTTCTTT. The chain uses TRBV4-1 and TRBJ1-1, with TRBD1 as a possible D gene (5 bases). Trimming left V 1 base short and J 11 bases short, with 17 bases between. CDR1 and CDR2 (germline): MGHRA, YSYEKL. The CDR3 is 14 amino acids.

The chain combines TRBV7-9 with TRBJ2-1; D possibly corresponds to TRBD2 (5 bases). Germline V gene sequence: CDR1 SEHNR, CDR2 FQNEAQ (reference sequence). The CDR3 length is 12 residues. Trimming pared 3 bases from V and 8 bases from J, leaving 8 bases between. The CDR3 sequence is CASSFTRDEQFF. DNA for the CDR3: TGTGCCAGCAGCTTTACGAGGGATGAGCAGTTCTTC.

This chain links TRBV12-3 or TRBV12-4 with TRBJ1-6, with no clear D. Trimming took off 6 bases at V and 7 bases at J, with 10 bases between the two ends. The length of the CDR3 is 13 residues. CDR3 sequence: CASSGVGNSPLHF. Here the CDR3 DNA reads TGTGCCAGCAGCGGCGTGGGGAATTCACCCCTCCACTTT.

This chain links TRBV6-5 with TRBJ1-6; TRBD1 matches 9 bases. CDR3 size: 15 residues. J lost 10 bases, V lost 0 bases, and 4 bases had no gene match. CDR1 MNHEY and CDR2 SVGAGI come from the germline V gene. The CDR3 nucleotides are TGTGCCAGCAGTTACTCTGGGACAGGGTTCTCACCCCTCCACTTT. Translated: CASSYSGTGFSPLHF.

The chain combines TRBV28 with TRBJ2-6; 10 nucleotides match TRBD1. The CDR3 has 19 amino acids. Germline V gene sequence: CDR1 MDHEN, CDR2 SYDVKM. J lost 2 bases, V lost 5 bases, and 12 bases had no gene match. The CDR3 DNA reads TGTGCCAGCAGTCTTTCCGGGACAGGGGTGTATGCTGGGGCCAACGTCCTGACTTTC. Its translation is CASSLSGTGVYAGANVLTF.

This clone appeared once. V is TRBV13 and J is TRBJ1-1, with a tentative D call TRBD1 (5 bases). Germline CDR1 and CDR2: PRHDT and FYEKMQ (reference sequence). The V and J ends lost 5 bases and 1 base respectively, with 11 bases between them. The CDR3 loop spans 14 amino acids. CDR3 in DNA: TGTGCCAGCAGCACAGGACGGGGGAACACTGAAGCTTTCTTT. Translation gives CASSTGRGNTEAFF.

The rearrangement links TRBV5-6 to TRBJ1-1; TRBD1 aligns across 7 bases. V lost 4 bases, J lost 2 bases, and 11 bases stayed unmatched. Germline CDR1 SGHDT, CDR2 YYEEEE. This CDR3 contains 16 residues. The CDR3 here is CASSRPTGVYNTEAFF. The DNA for the CDR3 is TGTGCCAGCAGCCGTCCCACAGGGGTTTATAACACTGAAGCTTTCTTT.

The chain employs TRBV3-1 (or the pseudogene TRBV3-2) and TRBJ1-3, with D possibly TRBD1 on 5 matching bases. In germline, CDR1 is LGHDT, CDR2 YNNKEL (reference sequence). CDR3 length equals 15 residues. V gave up 4 bases and J gave up 7 bases, with 17 bases separating them. CDR3 sequence (DNA): TGTGCCAGCAGCCCTACGCCCGGGGGGGGGAACACCATATATTTT. It encodes CASSPTPGGGNTIYF.

There are a few counts of this clone. The rearrangement links TRBV7-9 to TRBJ1-1, with D maybe TRBD1 (5 bases). V was trimmed by 1 base and J by 3 bases, leaving 9 bases between them. The CDR3 runs 14 residues. CDR1 is SEHNR, CDR2 FQNEAQ, per germline (reference sequence). The CDR3 spells CASSLGVRDTEAFF. Here the CDR3 DNA reads TGTGCCAGCAGCTTAGGAGTCAGGGACACTGAAGCTTTCTTT. Together with reference TRBV7-9 and TRBJ1-1, the CDR3 gives the full variable domain: DTGVSQNPRHKITKRGQNVTFRCDPISEHNRLYWYRQTLGQGPEFLTYFQNEAQLEKSRLLSDRFSAERPKGSFSTLEIQRTEQGDSAMYLCASSLGVRDTEAFFGQGTRLTVV.